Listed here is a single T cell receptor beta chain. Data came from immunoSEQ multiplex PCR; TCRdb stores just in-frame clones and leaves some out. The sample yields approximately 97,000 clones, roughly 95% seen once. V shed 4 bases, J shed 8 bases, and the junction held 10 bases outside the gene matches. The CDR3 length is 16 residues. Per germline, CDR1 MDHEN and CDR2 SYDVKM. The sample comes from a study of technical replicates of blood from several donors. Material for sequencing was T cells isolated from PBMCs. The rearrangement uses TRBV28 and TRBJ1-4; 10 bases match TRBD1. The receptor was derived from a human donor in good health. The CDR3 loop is CASSSAGTGEIEKLFF. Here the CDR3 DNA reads TGTGCCAGCAGTTCCGCTGGGACAGGGGAAATAGAAAAACTGTTTTTT.